What follows is one TCR beta chain and its context. This sample is drawn from a study of blood T cell repertoires in COVID-19. At the level of the study: PBMCs, B-cell-depleted T cells, or T cells provided the cDNA or gDNA that made up the material.

The data were produced by immunoSEQ multiplex PCR, yet TCRdb's version contains in-frame clones alone and is incomplete. The sample carries fewer than 90,000 clones, approximately 85% recorded once. This CDR3 region has 14 residues. In germline, CDR1 is LNHDA, CDR2 SQIVND (reference sequence). V lost 9 bases to trimming and J lost 3 bases, with 17 bases between them. The specimen was peripheral blood. The sequence came from a man between 70 and 80 years old with acute or convalescent COVID-19. The J gene is TRBJ1-2, the V gene TRBV19; tentatively, D is TRBD1 (6 bases). CDR3 loop: CASHHRERHYGYTF. The CDR3 region has the DNA TGTGCCAGCCATCACAGGGAGAGGCACTATGGCTACACCTTC.